Following are 8 T cell receptor beta chains from one sample sequenced in a study of T cell clonality in common variable immunodeficiency. The method was immunoSEQ multiplex PCR; TCRdb's version includes in-frame clones alone and lacks a portion of them. This sample carries more than 65,000 clones, none of them present only once. The sequenced material came from peripheral blood mononuclear cells. The receptors originated from a person aged 18 to 75 in good health.

This clone was detected ten times or more. From the germline J gene comes the end of the CDR3, since the read stops 3 residues before it. The chain is built from TRBV11-3 and TRBJ2-5; D might be TRBD1 (6 bases). V gave up 5 bases and J gave up 5 bases, with 18 bases separating them. CDR3 size: 15 residues. Germline V lookup: CDR1 SGHNT, CDR2 YENEEA. Partial CDR3 DNA: TGTGCCAGCAGCACACGATCTTCGAGGGGGGAGACC. This codes for CASSTRSSRGET. The CDR3, in full, reads CASSTRSSRGETQYF.

A few counts support this clone. The read is 3 residues too short to cover the CDR3 end, so that end is filled in from the germline J gene. The gene calls are TRBV6-1 and TRBJ1-2; no clear D. Per the germline V gene, CDR1 is MNHNS and CDR2 is SASEGT. The CDR3 is 13 amino acids. V was trimmed by 3 bases and J by 4 bases, leaving 9 bases between them. The CDR3 bases that were read are TGTGCCAGCAGTGAGGGTTCGGGCTATGGC. Protein sequence: CASSEGSGYG. The full CDR3 reads CASSEGSGYGYTF.

This clone appeared many times. The read finishes 3 residues shy of the CDR3 end, and the germline J gene is used to complete it. This sequence joins TRBV12-3 or TRBV12-4 and TRBJ2-1; weak D call: TRBD2 (6 bases). This CDR3 spans 13 amino acids. Trimming cost V 8 bases and J 0 bases, with 8 bases left between them. The CDR3 loop reads CASWDFSYNEQFF. The part of the CDR3 DNA that was read is TGTGCCAGCTGGGACTTCTCCTACAATGAG.

On this clone: Coverage ceases 3 residues before the CDR3 finishes, and the germline J gene fills in the end. This chain uses TRBV20-1 with TRBJ2-3; the match to TRBD2 covers 11 bases. Germline CDR1 and CDR2: DFQATT and SNEGSKA (reference sequence). V lost 7 bases, J lost 2 bases, and 14 bases stayed unmatched. This CDR3 spans 17 amino acids. CDR3 residues: CSVRRLTSGRHTDTQYF. The sequenced CDR3 bases are TGCAGTGTAAGGAGGCTTACTAGCGGGAGACACACAGATACG.

This clone was recorded at least ten times. The CDR3 end is not reached by the read, which stops 3 residues before it; the germline J gene fills it in. The rearrangement uses TRBV18 and TRBJ1-1, with a possible D match to TRBD1 (5 bases). V was pared by 3 bases and J by 1 base, with 9 bases between. The CDR3 sequence is 14 residues long. Germline CDR1 KGHSH, CDR2 LQKENI. Incomplete CDR3 DNA: TGTGCCAGCTCACCCCCCCAGGGGAACACTGAA. Amino acid sequence: CASSPPQGNTE. The full CDR3 protein is CASSPPQGNTEAFF. The full variable domain, its missing parts supplied by reference TRBV18 and TRBJ1-1, is NAGVMQNPRHLVRRRGQEARLRCSPMKGHSHVYWYRQLPEEGLKFMVYLQKENIIDESGMPKERFSAEFPKEGPSILRIQQVVRGDSAAYFCASSPPQGNTEAFFGQGTRLTVV.

This clone was observed at least ten times. The CDR3 end lies 3 residues beyond the end of the read and is filled in from the germline J gene. The genes are TRBV28 and TRBJ2-3, with 8 positions matching TRBD1. The CDR3 totals 14 residues. CDR1 is MDHEN and CDR2 is SYDVKM in the germline V gene. CDR3 DNA, as far as it was read: TGTGCTATCGGAGGGACAGGAGGCACAGATACG. Translation gives CAIGGTGGTDT. The complete CDR3 sequence is CAIGGTGGTDTQYF.

This clone came up many times. Coverage ceases 3 residues before the CDR3 finishes, and the germline J gene fills in the end. The chain couples TRBV5-1 to TRBJ2-5, with TRBD2 matching 7 bases. The V gene end was trimmed by 1 base and the J gene end by 2 bases; junction bases not matched to a gene: 2. The CDR3 has 14 amino acids. Germline lookup yields CDR1 SGHRS and CDR2 YFSETQ. The CDR3 bases that were read are TGCGCCAGCAGCTTGACTAGCGCGCAAGAGACC. It yields the protein CASSLTSAQET. The CDR3, in full, reads CASSLTSAQETQYF. The full variable domain, completed using reference TRBV5-1 and TRBJ2-5, is KAGVTQTPRYLIKTRGQQVTLSCSPISGHRSVSWYQQTPGQGLQFLFEYFSETQRNKGNFPGRFSGRQFSNSRSEMNVSTLELGDSALYLCASSLTSAQETQYFGPGTRLLVL.

This clone was observed many times. The CDR3 goes on 3 residues after the read ends, and that part is filled in from the germline J gene. The V and J genes are TRBV19 and TRBJ2-3; 7 nucleotides line up with TRBD1. CDR1 is LNHDA and CDR2 is SQIVND in the germline V gene (reference sequence). This CDR3 contains 15 residues. J lost 2 bases, V lost 5 bases, and 7 bases had no gene match. The CDR3 sequence: CASSRGTAYTDTQYF. The CDR3 DNA, read in part, is TGTGCCAGTAGTCGAGGGACAGCCTACACAGATACG.